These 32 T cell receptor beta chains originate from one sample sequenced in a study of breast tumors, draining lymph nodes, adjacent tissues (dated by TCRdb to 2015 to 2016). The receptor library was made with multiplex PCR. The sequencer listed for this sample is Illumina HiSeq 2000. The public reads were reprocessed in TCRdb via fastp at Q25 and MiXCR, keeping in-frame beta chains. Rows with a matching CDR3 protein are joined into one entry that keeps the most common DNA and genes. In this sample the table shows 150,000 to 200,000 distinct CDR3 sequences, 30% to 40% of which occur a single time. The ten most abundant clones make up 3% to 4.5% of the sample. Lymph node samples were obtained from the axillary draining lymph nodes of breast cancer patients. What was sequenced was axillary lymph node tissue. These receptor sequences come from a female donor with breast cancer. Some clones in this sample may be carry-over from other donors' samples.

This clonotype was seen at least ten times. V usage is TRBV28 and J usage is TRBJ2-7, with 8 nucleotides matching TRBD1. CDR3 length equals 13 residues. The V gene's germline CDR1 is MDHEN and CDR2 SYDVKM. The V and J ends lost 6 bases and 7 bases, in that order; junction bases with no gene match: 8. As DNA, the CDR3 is TGTGCCAGCAGCCCGGACAGGGTTCGGGAGCAGTACTTC. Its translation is CASSPDRVREQYF.

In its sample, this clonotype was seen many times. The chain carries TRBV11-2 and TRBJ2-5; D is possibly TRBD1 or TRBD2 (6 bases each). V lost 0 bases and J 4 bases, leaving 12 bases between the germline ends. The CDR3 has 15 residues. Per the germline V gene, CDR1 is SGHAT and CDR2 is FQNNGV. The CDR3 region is CASSLDPGGRETQYF. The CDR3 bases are TGTGCCAGCAGCTTAGATCCCGGGGGCAGAGAGACCCAGTACTTC.

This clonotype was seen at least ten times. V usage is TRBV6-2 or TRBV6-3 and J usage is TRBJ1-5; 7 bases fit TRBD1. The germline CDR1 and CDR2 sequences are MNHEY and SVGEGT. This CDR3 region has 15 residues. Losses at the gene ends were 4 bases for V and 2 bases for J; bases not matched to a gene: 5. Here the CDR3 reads CASSSTGEGNQPQHF. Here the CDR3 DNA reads TGTGCCAGCAGTTCTACAGGGGAGGGCAATCAGCCCCAGCATTTT.

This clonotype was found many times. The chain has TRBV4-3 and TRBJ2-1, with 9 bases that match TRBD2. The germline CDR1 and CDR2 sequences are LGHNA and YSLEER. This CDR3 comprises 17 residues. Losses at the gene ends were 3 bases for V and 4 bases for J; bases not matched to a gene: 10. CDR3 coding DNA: TGCGCCAGCAGCCACAATTCAGCGGGGGGCGGGTACAATGAGCAGTTCTTC. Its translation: CASSHNSAGGGYNEQFF.

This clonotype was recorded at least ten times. CDR3 protein: CASSLDRGSFSGNTIYF. DNA for the CDR3: TGTGCCAGCAGCCTGGACAGGGGATCCTTTTCTGGAAACACCATATATTTT. The chain couples TRBV7-2 to TRBJ1-3; 9 bases line up with TRBD1. This CDR3 has 17 residues. V trimming: 5 bases; J trimming: 1 base; junction bases outside the gene matches: 9. CDR1 SGHTA and CDR2 FQGNSA come from the germline V gene.

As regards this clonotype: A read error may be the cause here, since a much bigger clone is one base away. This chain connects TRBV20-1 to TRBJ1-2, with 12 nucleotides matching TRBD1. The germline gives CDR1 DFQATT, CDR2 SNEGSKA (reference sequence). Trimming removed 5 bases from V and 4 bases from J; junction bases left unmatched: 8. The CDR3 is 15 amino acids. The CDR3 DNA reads TGCAGTGCTTCAACTGGGACAGGGGGCACCTATGGCTACACCTTC. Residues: CSASTGTGGTYGYTF.

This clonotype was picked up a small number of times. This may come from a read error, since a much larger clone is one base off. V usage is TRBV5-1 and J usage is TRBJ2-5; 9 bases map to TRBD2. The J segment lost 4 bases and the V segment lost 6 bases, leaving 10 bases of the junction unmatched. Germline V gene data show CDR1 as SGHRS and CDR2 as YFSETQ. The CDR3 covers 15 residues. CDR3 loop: CASTQISGGLETQYF. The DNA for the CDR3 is TGCGCCAGCACCCAGATTAGCGGGGGCCTAGAGACCCAGTACTTC.

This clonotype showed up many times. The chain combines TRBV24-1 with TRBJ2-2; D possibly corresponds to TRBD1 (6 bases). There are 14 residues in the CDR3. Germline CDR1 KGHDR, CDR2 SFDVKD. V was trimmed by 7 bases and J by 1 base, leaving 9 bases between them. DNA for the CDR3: TGTGCCACCAGAATGACAGGGAACACCGGGGAGCTGTTTTTT. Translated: CATRMTGNTGELFF.

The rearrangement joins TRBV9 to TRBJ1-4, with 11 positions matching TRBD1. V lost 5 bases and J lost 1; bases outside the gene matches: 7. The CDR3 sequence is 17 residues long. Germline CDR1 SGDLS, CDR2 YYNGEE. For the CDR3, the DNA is TGTGCCAGCAGTCCCGGGACAGGGGGAGGAACTAATGAAAAACTGTTTTTT. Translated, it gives CASSPGTGGGTNEKLFF.

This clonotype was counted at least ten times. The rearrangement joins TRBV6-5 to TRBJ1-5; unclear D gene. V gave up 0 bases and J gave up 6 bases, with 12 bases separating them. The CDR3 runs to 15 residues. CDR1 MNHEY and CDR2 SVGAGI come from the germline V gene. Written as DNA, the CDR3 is TGTGCCAGCAGTTACTCGCCAGATACTAGTCAGCCCCAGCATTTT. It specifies CASSYSPDTSQPQHF.

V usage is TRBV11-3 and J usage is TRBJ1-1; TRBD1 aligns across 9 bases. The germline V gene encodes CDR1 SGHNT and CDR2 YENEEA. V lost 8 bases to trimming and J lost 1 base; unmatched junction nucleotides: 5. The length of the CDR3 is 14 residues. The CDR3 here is CASGTGKRNTEAFF. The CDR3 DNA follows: TGTGCCAGCGGGACAGGGAAGAGGAACACTGAAGCTTTCTTT.

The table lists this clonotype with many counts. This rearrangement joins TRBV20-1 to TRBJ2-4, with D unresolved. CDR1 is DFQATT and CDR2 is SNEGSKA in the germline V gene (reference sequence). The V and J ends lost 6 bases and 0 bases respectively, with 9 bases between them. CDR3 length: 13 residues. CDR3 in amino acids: CSASIIAKNIQYF. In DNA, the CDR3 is TGCAGTGCCAGCATCATAGCCAAAAACATTCAGTACTTC.

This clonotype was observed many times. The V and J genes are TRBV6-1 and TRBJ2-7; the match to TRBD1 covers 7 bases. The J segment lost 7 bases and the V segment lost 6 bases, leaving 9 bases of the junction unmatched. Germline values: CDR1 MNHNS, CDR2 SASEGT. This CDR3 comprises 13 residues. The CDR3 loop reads CASSSDRLREQYF. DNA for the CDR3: TGTGCCAGCAGCTCGGACAGGCTTCGTGAGCAGTACTTC.

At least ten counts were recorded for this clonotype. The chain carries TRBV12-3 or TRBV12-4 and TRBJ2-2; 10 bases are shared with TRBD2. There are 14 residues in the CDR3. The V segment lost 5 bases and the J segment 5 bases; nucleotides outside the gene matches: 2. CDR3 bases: TGTGCCAGCAGTCGGACTAGCGGAACCGGGGAGCTGTTTTTT. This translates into CASSRTSGTGELFF.

The CDR3, as DNA: TGTGCCAGCAGCCCGGACTGGGAGACACGGGATACGCAGCATTTT. This sequence encodes CASSPDWETRDTQHF. The chain employs TRBV7-9 and TRBJ2-3, with D unclear. Gene TRBJ1-5 matches the end of the DNA better, so the J call may be wrong. The CDR3 covers 15 residues. Per the germline V gene, CDR1 is SEHNR and CDR2 is FQNEAQ (reference sequence).

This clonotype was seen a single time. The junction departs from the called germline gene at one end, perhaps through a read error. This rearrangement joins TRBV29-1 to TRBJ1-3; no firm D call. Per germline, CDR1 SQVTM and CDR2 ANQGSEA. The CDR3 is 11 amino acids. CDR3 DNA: TGCGGCGTAAAGAGCGGAAACACCATATATTTT. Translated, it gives CGVKSGNTIYF.

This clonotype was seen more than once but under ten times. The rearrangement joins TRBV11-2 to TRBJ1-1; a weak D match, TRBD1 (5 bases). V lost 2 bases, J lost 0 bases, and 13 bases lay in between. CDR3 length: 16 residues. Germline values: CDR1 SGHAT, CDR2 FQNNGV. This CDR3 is CASSLRGALMNTEAFF. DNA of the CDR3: TGTGCCAGCAGCTTAAGAGGGGCGTTGATGAACACTGAAGCTTTCTTT.

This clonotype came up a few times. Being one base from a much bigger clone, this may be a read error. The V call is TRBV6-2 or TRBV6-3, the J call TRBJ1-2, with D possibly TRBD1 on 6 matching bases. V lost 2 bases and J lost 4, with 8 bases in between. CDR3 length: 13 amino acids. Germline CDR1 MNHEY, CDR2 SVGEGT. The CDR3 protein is CASSYGGAYGYTF. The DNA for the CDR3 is TGTGCCAGCAGTTACGGGGGGGCCTATGGCTACACCTTC.

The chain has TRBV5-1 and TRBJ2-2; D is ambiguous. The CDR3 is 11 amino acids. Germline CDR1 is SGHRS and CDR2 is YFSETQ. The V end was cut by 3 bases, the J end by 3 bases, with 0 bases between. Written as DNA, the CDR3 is TGCGCCAGCAGCTACACCGGGGAGCTGTTTTTT. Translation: CASSYTGELFF. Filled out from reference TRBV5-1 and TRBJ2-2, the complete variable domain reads KAGVTQTPRYLIKTRGQQVTLSCSPISGHRSVSWYQQTPGQGLQFLFEYFSETQRNKGNFPGRFSGRQFSNSRSEMNVSTLELGDSALYLCASSYTGELFFGEGSRLTVL.

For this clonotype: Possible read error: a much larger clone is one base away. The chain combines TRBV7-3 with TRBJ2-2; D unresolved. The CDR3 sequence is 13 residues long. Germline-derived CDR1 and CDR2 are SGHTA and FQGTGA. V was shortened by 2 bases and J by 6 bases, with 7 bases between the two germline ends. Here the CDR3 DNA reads TGTGCCAGCAGCTTAGAGAGTCCCGGGGAGCTGTTTTTT. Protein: CASSLESPGELFF.

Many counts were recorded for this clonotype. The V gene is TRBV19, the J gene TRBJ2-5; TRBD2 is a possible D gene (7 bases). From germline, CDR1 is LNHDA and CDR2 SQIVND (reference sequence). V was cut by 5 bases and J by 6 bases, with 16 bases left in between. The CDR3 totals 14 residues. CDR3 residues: CASSLTRGGKTQYF. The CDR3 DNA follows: TGTGCCAGTAGTCTGACTAGGGGGGGGAAGACCCAGTACTTC.

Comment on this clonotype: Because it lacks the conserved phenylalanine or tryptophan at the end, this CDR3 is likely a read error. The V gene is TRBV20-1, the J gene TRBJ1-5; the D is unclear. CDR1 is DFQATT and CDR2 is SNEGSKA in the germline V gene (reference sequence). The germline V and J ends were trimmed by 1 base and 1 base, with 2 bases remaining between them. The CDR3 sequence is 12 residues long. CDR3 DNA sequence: TGCAGTGCTAGAGGGAGCAATCAGCCCCAGCATGGT. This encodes CSARGSNQPQHG.

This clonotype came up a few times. CDR3 residues: CASSIFQGTEAFF. In DNA, the CDR3 is TGTGCCAGCAGCATATTTCAGGGTACTGAAGCTTTCTTT. The chain uses TRBV12-3 or TRBV12-4 and TRBJ1-1, with D possibly being TRBD1 (5 bases). Trimming removed 6 bases at V and 5 bases at J, with 13 bases between. CDR3 length equals 13 residues.

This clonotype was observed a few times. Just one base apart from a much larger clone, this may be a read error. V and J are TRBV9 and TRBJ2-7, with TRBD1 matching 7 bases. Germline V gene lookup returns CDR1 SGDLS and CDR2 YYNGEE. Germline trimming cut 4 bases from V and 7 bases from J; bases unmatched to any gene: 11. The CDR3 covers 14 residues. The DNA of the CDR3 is TGTGCCAGCAGCATTTTGGACAGGCCTCTGGAGCAGTACTTC. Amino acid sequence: CASSILDRPLEQYF.

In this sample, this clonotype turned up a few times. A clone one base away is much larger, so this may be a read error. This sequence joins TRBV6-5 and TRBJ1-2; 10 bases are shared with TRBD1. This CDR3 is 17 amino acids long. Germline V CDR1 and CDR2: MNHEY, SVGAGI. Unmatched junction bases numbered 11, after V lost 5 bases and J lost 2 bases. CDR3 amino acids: CASSQGNDRGRNYGYTF. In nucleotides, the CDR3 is TGTGCCAGCAGTCAAGGCAATGACAGGGGGCGGAACTATGGCTACACCTTC.

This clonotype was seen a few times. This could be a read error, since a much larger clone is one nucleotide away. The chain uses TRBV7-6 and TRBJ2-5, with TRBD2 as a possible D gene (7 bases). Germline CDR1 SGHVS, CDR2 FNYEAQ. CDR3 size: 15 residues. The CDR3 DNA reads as TGTGCCAGCAGCTTTTACGCGGGGGCGGTAGAGACCCAGCACTTC. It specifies CASSFYAGAVETQHF. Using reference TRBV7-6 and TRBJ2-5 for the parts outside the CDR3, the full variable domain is GAGVSQSPRYKVTKRGQDVALRCDPISGHVSLYWYRQALGQGPEFLTYFNYEAQQDKSGLPNDRFSAERPEGSISTLTIQRTEQRDSAMYRCASSFYAGAVETQHFGPGTRLLVL.

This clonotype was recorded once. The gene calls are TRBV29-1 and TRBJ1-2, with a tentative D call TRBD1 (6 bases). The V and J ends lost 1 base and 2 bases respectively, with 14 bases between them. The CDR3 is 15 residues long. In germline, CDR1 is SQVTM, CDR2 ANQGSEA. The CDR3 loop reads CSVEARRGDNYGYTF. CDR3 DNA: TGCAGCGTTGAAGCCAGAAGGGGGGACAACTATGGCTACACCTTC.

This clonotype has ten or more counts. The DNA for the CDR3 is TGTGCCAGCAGCCCGGACTTCAATGAGCAGTTCTTC. Amino acids: CASSPDFNEQFF. The chain combines TRBV7-3 with TRBJ2-1; the D gene is possibly TRBD2 (5 bases). Trimming stripped 5 bases from V and 6 bases from J, with 8 bases between. The CDR3 is made up of 12 amino acids. CDR1 and CDR2 (germline): SGHTA, FQGTGA.

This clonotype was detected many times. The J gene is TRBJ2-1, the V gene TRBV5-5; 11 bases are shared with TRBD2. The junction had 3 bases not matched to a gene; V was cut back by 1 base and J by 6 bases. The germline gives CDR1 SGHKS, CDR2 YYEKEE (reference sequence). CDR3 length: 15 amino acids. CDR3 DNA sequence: TGTGCCAGCAGCTTGAGTAGCGGGAGGGCCAATGAGCAGTTCTTC. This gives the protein CASSLSSGRANEQFF.

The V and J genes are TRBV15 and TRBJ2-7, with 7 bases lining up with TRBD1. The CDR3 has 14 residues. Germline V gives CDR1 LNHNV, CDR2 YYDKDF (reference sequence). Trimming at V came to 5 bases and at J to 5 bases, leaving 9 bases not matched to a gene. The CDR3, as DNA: TGTGCCACCAGCCCAGACAGGGATCGCCACGAGCAGTACTTC. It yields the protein CATSPDRDRHEQYF.

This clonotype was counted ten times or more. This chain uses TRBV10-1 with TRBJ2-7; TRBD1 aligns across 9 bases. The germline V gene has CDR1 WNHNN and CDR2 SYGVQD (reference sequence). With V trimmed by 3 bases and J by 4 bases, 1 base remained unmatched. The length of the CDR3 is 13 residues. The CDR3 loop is CASSEGTGYEQYF. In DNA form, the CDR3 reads TGCGCCAGCAGTGAAGGGACAGGGTACGAGCAGTACTTC.

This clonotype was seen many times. The CDR3, as DNA: TGTGCCAGCTCACTCGGGCCCCCCCAAGAGACCCAGTACTTC. Protein product: CASSLGPPQETQYF. The chain couples TRBV18 to TRBJ2-5, with no clear D. In germline, CDR1 is KGHSH, CDR2 LQKENI. V was shortened by 4 bases and J by 1 base, with 10 bases between the two germline ends. The CDR3 runs 14 residues. The variable domain in full, with the rest retrieved from reference TRBV18 and TRBJ2-5, is NAGVMQNPRHLVRRRGQEARLRCSPMKGHSHVYWYRQLPEEGLKFMVYLQKENIIDESGMPKERFSAEFPKEGPSILRIQQVVRGDSAAYFCASSLGPPQETQYFGPGTRLLVL.